This T cell receptor (beta chain) was documented in a study of shared clonotypes between healthy human individuals (dated by TCRdb to 2020 to 2021). Concerning the study at large: The cohort comprised a couple of women and a few men aged 18 to 49 years. Per donor, three plates each were used for CD4 naive and CD4 memory, two for CD8 naive, and one for CD8 memory. To estimate repertoire size and how much clonotype sharing occurs between individuals, the study deeply sequenced the blood TCR repertoires of five healthy adults. Different laboratories and diverse techniques were used to prepare libraries and sequence TCR repertoires, to increase sequencing depth and limit assay-specific biases. Per donor, leukapheresis produced somewhere between about 0.8 and 9.5 billion PBMCs.

Using the deep immunoSEQ assay, TCR CDR3 regions were amplified from genomic DNA by multiplex PCR. Genomic DNA extracted from each cell subset was distributed evenly over all wells of several immunoSEQ 96-well plates, and each plate served as one replicate. For sorted subsets, 150 to 250 ng of genomic DNA, equivalent to tens of thousands of T cell genomes, went into each replicate PCR. The purified libraries were quantified using a Qubit 3.0 fluorometer, sized with a Bioanalyzer 2100, and then quantified again using the KAPA Library Quantification kit. A separate single-read 150-cycle Illumina NextSeq 550 flow cell was used to sequence each immunoSEQ 96-well plate. The study's processing was this. Because the immunoSEQ output held only junctional sequences and lacked quality scores, the filtering could not match the filtering applied to full-length reads. Sequences were annotated with PyIR, a Python wrapper for IgBLAST v1.9, and V/J genes and CDR3 were assigned using IMGT germline references. Any read was removed if the V/J assignment was weak (E-value above 1e-6), the CDR3 was missing, or the read contained stop codons, out-of-frame junctions, or ambiguous translated residues. V3J clonotypes were defined as sequences sharing the same inferred V gene, J gene, and CDR3 amino acid sequence. The percentage overlap between two repertoires was calculated by dividing the number of shared unique clonotypes by the size of the smaller repertoire. Repertoire richness was assessed with RTK rarefaction, the Chao1 estimator, and Recon v2.1 estimates of unobserved clonotypes. OLGA was used to compute generation probabilities for all TCRbeta clonotypes that the gDNA method yielded from a few donors. Drawn from immuneACCESS, this table holds only the in-frame rearrangements with V and J called that TCRdb kept. Clones are partly lost; checked studies trace under half to an unresolved V gene and leave the rest unexplained. V and J calls and clone size are given by that table; D and trimming were obtained from the DNA. Recorded for this sample are 2.3 million or so clones; 93% of them occurred a single time. The ten largest clones capture 0.39% of the sample.

Including the terminal cysteine and phenylalanine, the CDR3 comprises 13 residues. Of the read, only the CDR3 DNA is kept; its 39 bases are in frame from base 1. From the germline V gene, CDR1 is MDHEN and CDR2 is SYDVKM. Donors were healthy HIV-negative adults with no recently reported acute infections or vaccinations. Every donor was a Caucasian adult residing in Nashville, Tennessee, USA. Magnetic negative selection was used to enrich CD4+ T cells, after which naive cells were positively selected on CD45RA and the negative fraction became the memory subset. After blood collection by leukapheresis, PBMCs were isolated using Ficoll-Histopaque density gradient centrifugation and then cryopreserved in the vapor phase of liquid nitrogen. Purity and quantity of every magnetically sorted T cell population were checked by analytical flow cytometry. Each sorted fraction had its genomic DNA isolated and then quantified by UV absorbance on a Nanodrop 2000c.

Results the study describes overall, beyond this receptor: Pairwise subsampling indicated that sequencing depth was expected to affect the degree of clonotype sharing among donors. Larger estimated clonotype richness was generally found for naive subsets than for memory subsets. The genetic and exposure-history diversity represented was limited by the small number of donors. Only blood was sampled, and tissue TCR repertoires likely differ from those in blood. Rarefaction of sorted-subset datasets indicated incomplete sequencing despite the large sequencing depth. Clonotypes shared by all four sorted-subset donors showed higher generation probabilities than non-shared clonotypes. When several donors were compared, the shared fraction of clonotypes was about 5% for naive CD4, more than 3% for naive CD8, 2% to 2.5% for memory CD4, and less than 0.45% for memory CD8.

This clone showed up just once. Its binding antigen is unknown. The junction differs from germline at one of its ends, possibly a read error. The rearrangement joined TRBV28 to TRBJ2-7; a tentative D call is TRBD2 (6 bases match). This TCR was recovered from a man aged 18-30 years in good health. Some clones in this sample may be carry-over from other donors' samples. The source material was naive CD4+ T cells from PBMCs. The cell subset or site label of this sample denotes: CD45RA+ positively selected. This receptor has the CDR3 CASRRRDSHEQYF. The DNA is TGTGCCAGCAGAAGAAGGGACTCCCACGAGCAGTACTTC.